Given below is one T cell receptor beta chain in context. What it binds is unknown. With 1 base removed from V and 0 bases from J, the gap between germline ends came to 10 bases. Germline-derived CDR1 and CDR2 are LNHNV and YYDKDF (reference sequence). The CDR3 runs to 16 residues. The data were taken from a study of cytomegalovirus exposure and HLA in healthy donors. Though nominally healthy at sampling, donors likely had unrecorded immune exposures. Overall study results and limits: Both high specificity and high sensitivity reportedly marked the classifier's diagnosis of cytomegalovirus status. V- and J-gene trimming of TCR beta was linked (in a later analysis) to a missense DCLRE1C variant.

Use of 60 Vbeta and 13 Jbeta primers characterized the PCR. Assay used: immunoSEQ multiplex PCR; TCRdb lists only in-frame clones, some missing. The sample lists 130,000 to 150,000 clones; roughly 85% were seen once. The sequence derives from a woman in her thirties in good health and CMV-seronegative. Source material: PBMCs. The J gene is TRBJ2-1, the V gene TRBV15; possibly TRBD2 for D (5 bases). The CDR3 region is CATSRVPGSSYNEQFF. For the CDR3, the DNA is TGTGCCACCAGCAGAGTTCCGGGGAGCTCCTACAATGAGCAGTTCTTC. Based on the CDR3 plus reference TRBV15 and TRBJ2-1, the full variable domain is DAMVIQNPRYQVTQFGKPVTLSCSQTLNHNVMYWYQQKSSQAPKLLFHYYDKDFNNEADTPDNFQSRRPNTSFCFLDIRSPGLGDTAMYLCATSRVPGSSYNEQFFGPGTRLTVL.